This is a list of T cell receptor beta chains from one sample in a study of monozygotic twins with inflammatory bowel disease. With the 5' RACE reads reprocessed, TCRdb shows one record per CDR3 protein and no DNA. This table holds around 400,000 distinct CDR3 sequences. Input material: blood. These receptors all come from a human donor with ulcerative colitis or Crohn's disease, or a healthy co-twin of an affected twin (not recorded which). Each CDR3 is given with its conserved first and last residue.

V: TRBV30
J: TRBJ2-4
CDR3: CAWSATGSQNIQYF

V: TRBV11-2
J: TRBJ2-3
CDR3: CASSLVVRTSGGTDTQYF

V: TRBV4-3
J: TRBJ2-2
CDR3: CASSQVSPGPNTGELFF

V: TRBV15
J: TRBJ1-5
CDR3: CAASRDKGANQPQHF

V: TRBV5-1
J: TRBJ1-5
CDR3: CASSLGTFNSNQPQHF

V: TRBV2
J: TRBJ2-5
CDR3: CASSELFETQYF

V: TRBV11-2
J: TRBJ2-1
CDR3: CASSLEADHEQFF

V: TRBV7-2
J: TRBJ2-3
CDR3: CASSFPPWGGPDTQYF

V: TRBV10-1
J: TRBJ1-1
CDR3: CASSELGTEAFF

V: TRBV7-9
J: TRBJ2-1
CDR3: CASSFSRQGRGDEQFF

V: TRBV5-1
J: TRBJ2-1
CDR3: CASSLALSGGSEQFF